This T cell receptor (beta chain) was sequenced in a study of regulatory T cells in long-lasting Graves disease. The study, taken as a whole, reports: With a small sample size, accuracy may have been reduced. Newly diagnosed patients had higher TCR diversity than persistent Graves' patients did.

This CDR3 spans 17 amino acids. Per the germline V gene, CDR1 is MGHRA and CDR2 is YSYEKL. The junction had 4 bases not matched to a gene; V was cut back by 3 bases and J by 1 base. Time point in this sample: newly diagnosed GD, antithyroid drugs for less than 3 months. The TCR library was prepared using RNA isolated from PBMCs. Relying on iRepertoire HTBI primers and Arm-PCR of CDR3 regions, the team built TCR beta libraries. TCRdb fed the multiplex PCR reads into MiXCR, producing one record per CDR3 protein. Of roughly 440,000 distinct CDR3 sequences in the sample, roughly 15% were seen once. In regard to this clonotype: Its antigen is as yet unknown.

Separately, the same data were catalogued under a study of T cells in Graves' hyperthyroidism and ophthalmopathy.

The chain couples TRBV4-1 to TRBJ2-1; 12 positions match TRBD2. The clonotype originates from a woman aged 18-29 years with Graves disease. The input for sequencing was peripheral blood mononuclear cells (PBMCs), taken at new diagnosis, from a patient treated with antithyroid drugs. In DNA form, the CDR3 reads TGCGCCAGCAGCCAGGGACTAGCGGGTTGGTCCTACAATGAGCAGTTCTTC. This sequence encodes CASSQGLAGWSYNEQFF.